These 5 T cell receptor beta chains originate from one sample sequenced in a study of patients and donors after allogeneic stem cell transplantation. TCRdb analysed the RT-PCR reads with MiXCR anew, one entry per CDR3 protein. The data contain hundreds of thousands of distinct CDR3 sequences, more than 15% of them singletons. The specimen was blood, either unsorted or a sorted T cell fraction (not recorded which). The receptors shown here come from a human donor who was either an allogeneic HSCT recipient or a stem cell or donor lymphocyte infusion donor (not recorded which). It is not recorded whose cells these are; they may come from a transplant donor.

This chain uses TRBV15 with TRBJ2-5; D possibly matches TRBD1 or TRBD2 (6 bases each). The germline gives CDR1 LNHNV, CDR2 YYDKDF (reference sequence). Between the trimmed V and J ends, which lost 5 bases and 7 bases, there was a span of 17 bases. The CDR3 is 14 amino acids. The CDR3 sequence: CATSPRGEEATQYF. The CDR3 DNA sequence: TGTGCCACCAGCCCAAGGGGGGAGGAAGCGACCCAGTACTTC. The full variable domain, with the rest looked up from reference TRBV15 and TRBJ2-5, is DAMVIQNPRYQVTQFGKPVTLSCSQTLNHNVMYWYQQKSSQAPKLLFHYYDKDFNNEADTPDNFQSRRPNTSFCFLDIRSPGLGDTAMYLCATSPRGEEATQYFGPGTRLLVL.

For the CDR3, the DNA is TGTGCCAGCATCGCAGGGCAGGGGTACGAGCAGTACTTC. Its protein product is CASIAGQGYEQYF. The chain combines TRBV6-6 with TRBJ2-7; the D gene is possibly TRBD1 (6 bases). Germline loops: CDR1 MNHNY, CDR2 SVGAGI (reference sequence). The CDR3 length is 13 residues. Trimming took off 7 bases at V and 4 bases at J, with 14 bases between the two ends.

This clonotype was found a few times. The chain recombines TRBV5-1 with TRBJ2-7, with D possibly matching TRBD2 (6 bases). V was shortened by 0 bases and J by 3 bases, with 16 bases between the two germline ends. CDR1 and CDR2 from the germline V gene are SGHRS and YFSETQ. This CDR3 spans 16 amino acids. Here the CDR3 DNA reads TGCGCCAGCAGCTTGGCACGCTGGCGGGATTTCTACGAGCAGTACTTC. This translates into CASSLARWRDFYEQYF.

This sequence joins TRBV7-8 and TRBJ2-5; D possibly corresponds to TRBD1 (6 bases). V was clipped by 1 base and J by 5 bases, with 17 bases between them. The CDR3 runs 16 residues. Germline CDR1 is SGHVS and CDR2 is FQNEAQ. The CDR3 bases are TGTGCCAGCAGCTTAGGCGCGCAGGGGATTAGGGAGACCCAGTACTTC. Protein product: CASSLGAQGIRETQYF.

Ten or more counts support this clonotype. The V gene is TRBV5-1, the J gene TRBJ1-1; D is unresolved. V was clipped by 1 base and J by 0 bases, with 7 bases between them. The CDR3 length is 14 residues. CDR1 and CDR2 from the germline V gene are SGHRS and YFSETQ. CDR3 DNA sequence: TGCGCCAGCAGCTTGAGGACCTTGAACACTGAAGCTTTCTTT. It translates to CASSLRTLNTEAFF.